This T cell receptor beta chain was captured in a study of blood T cells in healthy people across ages. A sample-barcoded 5' primer and a J-beta primer mix were used in a second PCR of roughly 7 to 11 cycles. In TCRdb, the 5' RACE reads were re-called with MiXCR into one record per CDR3 protein. The top ten hold 7.9% of the sample, which has over a million distinct CDR3 sequences, around two fifths seen once. This TCR was sampled from a woman between 18 and 30 years old in good health. The material sequenced was blood.

CDR3 nucleotide sequence: TGTGCCAGCAGCTTAGTGGGTCTAGCGGGATGGGGGCGGAATGAGCAGTTCTTC. It is translated as CASSLVGLAGWGRNEQFF. The genes are TRBV7-2 and TRBJ2-1, with 9 nucleotides matching TRBD2. Per the germline V gene, CDR1 is SGHTA and CDR2 is FQGNSA. V dropped 1 base and J dropped 7; count of bases not matched to a gene: 14. The CDR3 has 18 amino acids.